The 9 T cell receptor beta chains presented below share a single source sample, sequenced in a study of blood T cell repertoires in COVID-19. Some clones are missing from TCRdb's copy, which holds only in-frame ones; the method was immunoSEQ multiplex PCR. This repertoire shows over 100,000 clones, approximately 84% found once; its top ten account for approximately 1.5%. The specimen was peripheral blood. These receptors were collected from a man in his forties or fifties with acute or convalescent COVID-19.

The gene calls are TRBV29-1 and TRBJ1-2; a possible D gene is TRBD1 (5 bases). This CDR3 is built from 12 residues. V was cut by 6 bases and J by 8 bases, with 16 bases left in between. Germline assignment: CDR1 SQVTM and CDR2 ANQGSEA. CDR3 DNA sequence: TGCAGCGTAACAGAGGGGAGGTCGGGCTACACCTTC. Encoded protein: CSVTEGRSGYTF.

The V gene is TRBV10-3, the J gene TRBJ2-3; D remains unclear. CDR3 length: 13 amino acids. Trimming took off 10 bases at V and 4 bases at J, with 15 bases between the two ends. CDR1 is ENHRY, CDR2 SYGVKD, per germline. The CDR3 DNA is TGTGCCACCAGACCACCCCGGGCAGATACGCAGTATTTT. This encodes CATRPPRADTQYF.

This clone was seen only a few times. V and J are TRBV18 and TRBJ2-7, with 11 bases aligning to TRBD1. The germline V gene has CDR1 KGHSH and CDR2 LQKENI. The CDR3 runs to 14 residues. J lost 4 bases, V lost 6 bases, and 5 bases had no gene match. This CDR3 is CASSTGTGGYEQYF. CDR3 DNA: TGTGCCAGCTCCACCGGGACAGGGGGGTACGAGCAGTACTTC.

This chain joins TRBV10-2 and TRBJ2-7, with 10 bases lining up with TRBD2. CDR1 WSHSY and CDR2 SAAADI come from the germline V gene. The CDR3 has 15 amino acids. Losses at the gene ends were 6 bases for V and 1 base for J; bases not matched to a gene: 6. CDR3 protein: CASRTGTSDSYEQYF. CDR3 nucleotides: TGCGCCAGCAGAACCGGGACTAGCGATTCCTACGAGCAGTACTTC.

J is TRBJ1-2 and V is TRBV3-1 (or the pseudogene TRBV3-2), with D perhaps TRBD1 (5 bases). This CDR3 region has 14 residues. Germline V gene sequence: CDR1 LGHDT, CDR2 YNNKEL (reference sequence). Trimming removed 3 bases from V and 8 bases from J, with 16 bases in between. The chain's CDR3 is CASSQGGSPNGYTF. In DNA form, the CDR3 reads TGTGCCAGCAGCCAGGGGGGGTCCCCGAACGGCTACACCTTC.

This chain uses TRBV19 with TRBJ2-1, with 11 bases lining up with TRBD2. There are 15 residues in the CDR3. V shed 3 bases and J 7 bases; nucleotides not matched to a gene: 5. Germline loops: CDR1 LNHDA, CDR2 SQIVND (reference sequence). DNA for the CDR3: TGTGCCAGTAGTATCCTAGCGGGAGGCGTGAATGAGCAGTTCTTC. Amino acids: CASSILAGGVNEQFF.

The chain is built from TRBV14 and TRBJ2-5; TRBD2 matches 9 bases. V lost 5 bases and J lost 5; bases outside the gene matches: 15. CDR1 and CDR2 (germline): SGHDN, FVKESK. CDR3 length: 17 residues. CDR3 amino acids: CASSVGLAGSSRETQYF. Here the CDR3 DNA reads TGTGCCAGCAGCGTAGGCCTAGCGGGATCGTCTCGGGAGACCCAGTACTTC.

The chain is built from TRBV7-2 and TRBJ2-5, with 8 bases that match TRBD2. J lost 1 base, V lost 1 base, and 5 bases had no gene match. This CDR3 is built from 16 residues. Per germline, CDR1 SGHTA and CDR2 FQGNSA. The DNA for the CDR3 is TGTGCCAGCAGCTTAGGTGTCAGCGGGGGCCAAGAGACCCAGTACTTC. This translates into CASSLGVSGGQETQYF.

The rearrangement uses TRBV12-3 or TRBV12-4 and TRBJ2-2; D unclear. Trimming pared 3 bases from V and 7 bases from J, leaving 6 bases between. The CDR3 loop spans 12 amino acids. Here the CDR3 reads CASSLAIGELFF. CDR3 coding DNA: TGTGCCAGCAGTTTGGCCATCGGGGAGCTGTTTTTT.